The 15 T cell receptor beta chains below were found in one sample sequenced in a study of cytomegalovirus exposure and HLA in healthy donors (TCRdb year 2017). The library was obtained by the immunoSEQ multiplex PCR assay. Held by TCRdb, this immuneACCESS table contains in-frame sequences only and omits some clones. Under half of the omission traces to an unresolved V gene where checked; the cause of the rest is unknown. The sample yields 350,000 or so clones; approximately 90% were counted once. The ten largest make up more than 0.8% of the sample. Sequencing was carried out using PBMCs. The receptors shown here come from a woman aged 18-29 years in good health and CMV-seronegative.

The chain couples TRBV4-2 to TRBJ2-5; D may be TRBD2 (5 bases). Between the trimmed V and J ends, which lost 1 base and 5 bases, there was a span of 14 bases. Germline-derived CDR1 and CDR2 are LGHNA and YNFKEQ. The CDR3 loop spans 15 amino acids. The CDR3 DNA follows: TGTGCCAGCAGCCAAGTCCTAGCTGGTAGGGAGACCCAGTACTTC. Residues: CASSQVLAGRETQYF.

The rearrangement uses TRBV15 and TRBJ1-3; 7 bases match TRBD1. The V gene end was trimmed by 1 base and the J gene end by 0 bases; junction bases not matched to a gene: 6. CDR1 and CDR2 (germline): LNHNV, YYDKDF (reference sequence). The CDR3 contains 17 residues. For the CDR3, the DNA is TGTGCCACCAGCAGAGGTGACAGGACAGGCTCTGGAAACACCATATATTTT. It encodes CATSRGDRTGSGNTIYF.

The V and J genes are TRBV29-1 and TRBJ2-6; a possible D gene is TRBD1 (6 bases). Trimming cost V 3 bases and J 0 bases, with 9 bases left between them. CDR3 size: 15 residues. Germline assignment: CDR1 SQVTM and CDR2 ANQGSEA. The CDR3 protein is CSVEQGTSGANVLTF. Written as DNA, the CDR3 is TGCAGCGTTGAGCAGGGGACCTCTGGGGCCAACGTCCTGACTTTC.

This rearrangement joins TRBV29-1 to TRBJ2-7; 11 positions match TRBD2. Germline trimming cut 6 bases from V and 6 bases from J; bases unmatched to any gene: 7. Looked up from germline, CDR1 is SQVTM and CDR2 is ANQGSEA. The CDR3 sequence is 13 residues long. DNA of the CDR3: TGCAGCGTAGGGACTAGCGGCCCCGGCGAGCAGTACTTC. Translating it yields CSVGTSGPGEQYF.

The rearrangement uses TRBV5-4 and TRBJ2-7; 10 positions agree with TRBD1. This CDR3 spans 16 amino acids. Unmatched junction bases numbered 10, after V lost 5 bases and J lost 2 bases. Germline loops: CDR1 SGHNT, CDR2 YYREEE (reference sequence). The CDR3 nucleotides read TGTGCCAGCAGTCGAACCGGGACAGGGGTAACCTACGAGCAGTACTTC. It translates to CASSRTGTGVTYEQYF.

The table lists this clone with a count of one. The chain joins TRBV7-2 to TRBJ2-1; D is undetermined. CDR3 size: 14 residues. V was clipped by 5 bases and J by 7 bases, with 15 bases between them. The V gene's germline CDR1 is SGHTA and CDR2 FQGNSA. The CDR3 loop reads CASSPLAAANEQFF. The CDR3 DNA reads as TGTGCCAGCAGCCCCCTCGCGGCGGCTAATGAGCAGTTCTTC.

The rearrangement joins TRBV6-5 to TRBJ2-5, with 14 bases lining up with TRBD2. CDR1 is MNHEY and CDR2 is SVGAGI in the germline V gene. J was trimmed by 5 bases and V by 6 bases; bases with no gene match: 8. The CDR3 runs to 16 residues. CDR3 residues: CASSYGLAGGEETQYF. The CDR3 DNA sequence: TGTGCCAGCAGCTACGGACTAGCGGGAGGAGAGGAGACCCAGTACTTC.

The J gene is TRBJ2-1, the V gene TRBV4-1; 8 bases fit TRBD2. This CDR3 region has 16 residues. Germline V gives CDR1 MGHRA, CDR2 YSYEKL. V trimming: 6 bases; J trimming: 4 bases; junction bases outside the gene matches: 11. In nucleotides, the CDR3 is TGCGCCAGCAGTGGGGACCCGGGAGGGACGTACAATGAGCAGTTCTTC. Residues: CASSGDPGGTYNEQFF.

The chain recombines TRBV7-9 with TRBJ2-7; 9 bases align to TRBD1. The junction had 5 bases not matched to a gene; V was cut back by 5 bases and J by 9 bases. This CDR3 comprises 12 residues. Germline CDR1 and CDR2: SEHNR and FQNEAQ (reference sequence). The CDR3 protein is CASSRTGDGQYF. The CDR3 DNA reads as TGTGCCAGCAGCCGGACAGGGGACGGGCAGTACTTC.

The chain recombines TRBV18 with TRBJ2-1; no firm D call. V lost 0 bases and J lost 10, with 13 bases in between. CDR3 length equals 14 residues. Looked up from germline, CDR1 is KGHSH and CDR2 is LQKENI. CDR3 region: CASSPPVNSREQFF. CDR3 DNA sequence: TGTGCCAGCTCACCACCGGTTAATTCCAGGGAGCAGTTCTTC.

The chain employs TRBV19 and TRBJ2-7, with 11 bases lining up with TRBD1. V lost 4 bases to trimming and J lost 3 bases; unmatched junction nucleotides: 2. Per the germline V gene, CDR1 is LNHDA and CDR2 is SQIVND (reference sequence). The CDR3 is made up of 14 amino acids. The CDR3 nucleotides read TGTGCCAGTAGTAAGGACAGGGGGCACTACGAGCAGTACTTC. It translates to CASSKDRGHYEQYF. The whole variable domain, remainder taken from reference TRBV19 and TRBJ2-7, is DGGITQSPKYLFRKEGQNVTLSCEQNLNHDAMYWYRQDPGQGLRLIYYSQIVNDFQKGDIAEGYSVSREKKESFPLTVTSAQKNPTAFYLCASSKDRGHYEQYFGPGTRLTVT.

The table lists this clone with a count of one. In DNA, the CDR3 is TGTGCCAGCAGTTACTCGAGGCTAGCGGGCGCAGATACGCAGTATTTT. Encoded protein: CASSYSRLAGADTQYF. The V and J genes are TRBV6-6 and TRBJ2-3, with TRBD2 matching 8 bases. Trimming cost V 0 bases and J 4 bases; bases outside gene matches: 6. Germline CDR1 MNHNY, CDR2 SVGAGI (reference sequence). This CDR3 region has 16 residues.

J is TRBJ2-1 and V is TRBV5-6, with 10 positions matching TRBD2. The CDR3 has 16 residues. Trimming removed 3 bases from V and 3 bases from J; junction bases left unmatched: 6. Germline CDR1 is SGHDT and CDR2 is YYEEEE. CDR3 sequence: CASSYGGLADYNEQFF. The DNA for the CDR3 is TGTGCCAGCAGCTACGGAGGACTAGCGGACTACAATGAGCAGTTCTTC.

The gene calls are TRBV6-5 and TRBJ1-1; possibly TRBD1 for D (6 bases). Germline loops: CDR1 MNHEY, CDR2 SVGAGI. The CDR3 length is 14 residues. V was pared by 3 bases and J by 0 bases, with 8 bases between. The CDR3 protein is CASSYGQMNTEAFF. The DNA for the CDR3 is TGTGCCAGCAGTTATGGACAGATGAACACTGAAGCTTTCTTT.

CDR3 bases: TGCGCCAGCAGCTTGGGTTCTAGTTTGAGCTCCTACGAGCAGTACTTC. The encoded protein is CASSLGSSLSSYEQYF. The gene calls are TRBV5-1 and TRBJ2-7; D is unresolved. The CDR3 totals 16 residues. CDR1 and CDR2 (germline): SGHRS, YFSETQ. V lost 0 bases, J lost 0 bases, and 13 bases lay in between.